One and the same sample provided the 28 T cell receptor beta chains below, sequenced in a study of blood T cell repertoires in COVID-19. Generated by immunoSEQ multiplex PCR, the TCRdb table keeps only in-frame clones and is missing some. Here the sample spans some 76,000 clones, around four fifths being singletons. Material for sequencing was peripheral blood. The receptors originated from a human donor in a cohort sampled during active COVID-19.

The rearrangement joins TRBV2 to TRBJ2-6, with D unclear. The V end was cut by 6 bases, the J end by 2 bases, with 5 bases between. Germline V gene lookup returns CDR1 SNHLY and CDR2 FYNNEI. There are 13 residues in the CDR3. CDR3 sequence: CASRRAGANVLTF. The CDR3 coding sequence is TGTGCCAGCAGAAGAGCTGGGGCCAACGTCCTGACTTTC.

V and J are TRBV7-8 and TRBJ2-7, with a possible D match to TRBD1 (5 bases). Trimming stripped 5 bases from V and 2 bases from J, with 16 bases between. The germline gives CDR1 SGHVS, CDR2 FQNEAQ. The CDR3 contains 15 residues. In DNA form, the CDR3 reads TGTGCCAGCAGCCAAGCCGACAGCCCTGCCTACGAGCAGTACTTC. Protein: CASSQADSPAYEQYF.

This rearrangement joins TRBV3-1 (or the pseudogene TRBV3-2) to TRBJ1-2; 7 bases fit TRBD1. The CDR3 runs to 14 residues. Looked up from germline, CDR1 is LGHDT and CDR2 is YNNKEL (reference sequence). V lost 5 bases to trimming and J lost 6 bases; unmatched junction nucleotides: 9. The CDR3 sequence: CASSSGQATNGYTF. For the CDR3, the DNA is TGTGCCAGCAGCTCCGGACAGGCCACGAATGGCTACACCTTC.

The chain has TRBV2 and TRBJ1-2; TRBD1 matches 7 bases. Trimming took 6 bases from V and 0 from J; bases not matched to a gene: 7. Per germline, CDR1 SNHLY and CDR2 FYNNEI. This CDR3 has 15 residues. The CDR3: CASSPGTVSNYGYTF. Here the CDR3 DNA reads TGTGCCAGCAGCCCCGGGACAGTTTCTAACTATGGCTACACCTTC.

V usage is TRBV5-6 and J usage is TRBJ1-2; the match to TRBD1 covers 9 bases. The CDR3 has 14 amino acids. Per germline, CDR1 SGHDT and CDR2 YYEEEE. The ends lost 3 bases at V and 7 bases at J; junction bases unmatched: 7. CDR3 sequence: CASSWNRGQGGYTF. The DNA for the CDR3 is TGTGCCAGCAGCTGGAACAGGGGGCAGGGTGGCTACACCTTC.

The rearrangement joins TRBV19 to TRBJ2-2; 9 bases align to TRBD1. The germline V gene encodes CDR1 LNHDA and CDR2 SQIVND (reference sequence). The CDR3 spans 16 residues. Trimming at V came to 6 bases and at J to 7 bases, leaving 12 bases not matched to a gene. The CDR3, as DNA: TGTGCCAGTAGCAAAGCTACAGGGGGCGCAGTCGGGGAGCTGTTTTTT. The encoded protein is CASSKATGGAVGELFF.

This chain links TRBV6-5 with TRBJ1-1, with unresolved D. Trimming took 5 bases from V and 1 from J, leaving 8 bases between them. Germline V gives CDR1 MNHEY, CDR2 SVGAGI. The CDR3 runs 13 residues. DNA of the CDR3: TGTGCCAGCAGTCCCATGAGGAACACTGAAGCTTTCTTT. It is translated as CASSPMRNTEAFF.

This clone has a handful of counts. The chain carries TRBV4-1 and TRBJ1-1, with 7 nucleotides matching TRBD1. Losses at the gene ends were 7 bases for V and 1 base for J; bases not matched to a gene: 6. CDR1 and CDR2 (germline): MGHRA, YSYEKL. The CDR3 totals 14 residues. The CDR3 DNA sequence: TGCGCCAGCACCGTAGGACAGGCGAACACTGAAGCTTTCTTT. Its translation is CASTVGQANTEAFF.

This chain links TRBV9 with TRBJ2-1; 8 nucleotides match TRBD2. This CDR3 is built from 15 residues. CDR1 and CDR2 (germline): SGDLS, YYNGEE. The V segment lost 0 bases and the J segment 8 bases; nucleotides outside the gene matches: 7. CDR3 in DNA: TGTGCCAGCAGCGTAGTAGCGGGGAATGGCGATGAGCAGTTCTTC. As protein: CASSVVAGNGDEQFF. The variable domain in full, completed from reference TRBV9 and TRBJ2-1, reads DSGVTQTPKHLITATGQRVTLRCSPRSGDLSVYWYQQSLDQGLQFLIQYYNGEERAKGNILERFSAQQFPDLHSELNLSSLELGDSALYFCASSVVAGNGDEQFFGPGTRLTVL.

V is TRBV29-1 and J is TRBJ2-7; a weak D match, TRBD1 (6 bases). Looked up from germline, CDR1 is SQVTM and CDR2 is ANQGSEA. The CDR3 has 13 amino acids. V was pared by 7 bases and J by 5 bases, with 18 bases between. CDR3 in amino acids: CSAGYGQFDEQYF. As DNA, the CDR3 is TGCAGCGCCGGGTACGGACAGTTCGACGAGCAGTACTTC.

The chain has TRBV19 and TRBJ1-2, with 8 bases identical to TRBD1. The J segment lost 4 bases and the V segment lost 4 bases, leaving 5 bases of the junction unmatched. Germline CDR1 reads LNHDA; CDR2 reads SQIVND (reference sequence). The CDR3 loop spans 14 amino acids. The CDR3 nucleotides read TGTGCCAGTAGTAGCGGACAGGGAGGCTATGGCTACACCTTC. It encodes CASSSGQGGYGYTF.

J is TRBJ1-5 and V is TRBV28; 8 bases align to TRBD1. Germline V gene sequence: CDR1 MDHEN, CDR2 SYDVKM. The junction had 10 bases not matched to a gene; V was cut back by 4 bases and J by 8 bases. The CDR3 has 15 residues. DNA of the CDR3: TGTGCCAGCAGTTCCCTAGACAGGGGACGGGAGCCCCAGCATTTT. It yields the protein CASSSLDRGREPQHF.

V gene TRBV12-3 or TRBV12-4 combines with J gene TRBJ2-7; TRBD1 is a possible D gene (5 bases). V gave up 5 bases and J gave up 4 bases, with 9 bases separating them. The CDR3 spans 12 residues. DNA of the CDR3: TGTGCCAGCAGTAGGGGTGGTTACGAGCAGTACTTC. Residues: CASSRGGYEQYF.

This clone was seen once. The V call is TRBV5-1, the J call TRBJ1-5, with D perhaps matching TRBD1 (6 bases). The germline CDR1 and CDR2 sequences are SGHRS and YFSETQ. The CDR3 runs 15 residues. Trimming removed 0 bases at V and 1 base at J, with 8 bases between. CDR3 DNA sequence: TGCGCCAGCAGCTTGGGGGGGACAAGCAATCAGCCCCAGCATTTT. Residues: CASSLGGTSNQPQHF.

This chain links TRBV19 with TRBJ2-5; D is perhaps TRBD2 (6 bases). Trimming cost V 6 bases and J 4 bases, with 15 bases left between them. This CDR3 has 14 amino acids. CDR1 LNHDA and CDR2 SQIVND come from the germline V gene (reference sequence). Written as DNA, the CDR3 is TGTGCCAGTAGCCTACCGCACGGGGGAGAGACCCAGTACTTC. It yields the protein CASSLPHGGETQYF.

In its sample, this clone was seen a few times. This chain joins TRBV18 and TRBJ1-3; D gene uncertain. Germline lookup yields CDR1 KGHSH and CDR2 LQKENI. V was clipped by 3 bases and J by 3 bases, with 21 bases between them. This CDR3 is 18 amino acids long. This CDR3 is CASSPPPGERGDGNTIYF. DNA for the CDR3: TGTGCCAGCTCACCCCCTCCGGGAGAACGTGGCGATGGAAACACCATATATTTT.

The chain employs TRBV5-4 and TRBJ1-1; TRBD1 matches 10 bases. CDR3 length: 16 amino acids. Germline CDR1 and CDR2: SGHNT and YYREEE (reference sequence). The ends lost 4 bases at V and 1 base at J; junction bases unmatched: 7. CDR3 region: CASSPRQGAENTEAFF. The CDR3 region has the DNA TGTGCCAGCAGCCCCCGACAGGGGGCCGAGAACACTGAAGCTTTCTTT.

The V call is TRBV9, the J call TRBJ2-3, with a tentative D call TRBD2 (6 bases). This CDR3 has 15 amino acids. Trimming pared 3 bases from V and 4 bases from J, leaving 15 bases between. Germline values: CDR1 SGDLS, CDR2 YYNGEE. CDR3: CASSAGGVPPDTQYF. The CDR3 bases are TGTGCCAGCAGCGCTGGCGGGGTGCCCCCAGATACGCAGTATTTT.

The chain uses TRBV6-1 and TRBJ2-3, with D possibly TRBD1 on 6 matching bases. The germline V gene encodes CDR1 MNHNS and CDR2 SASEGT. There are 15 residues in the CDR3. The V gene lost 2 bases and the J gene lost 1 base, with 10 bases spanning the gap. CDR3 DNA sequence: TGTGCCAGCAGTGAACGGGCAGGGGGCACAGATACGCAGTATTTT. As protein: CASSERAGGTDTQYF.

This clone was recorded a few times. In nucleotides, the CDR3 is TGTGCCACCAGTGATTCTAGCGGCCGCTCCTACAATGAGCAGTTCTTC. It translates to CATSDSSGRSYNEQFF. The chain couples TRBV24-1 to TRBJ2-1, with 7 bases lining up with TRBD2. The CDR3 consists of 16 residues. The germline CDR1 and CDR2 sequences are KGHDR and SFDVKD. The J segment lost 0 bases and the V segment lost 2 bases, leaving 3 bases of the junction unmatched.

CDR3 residues: CASSLTGEVETQYF. CDR3 DNA sequence: TGTGCCAGCAGCTTGACAGGGGAGGTGGAGACCCAGTACTTC. V usage is TRBV7-3 and J usage is TRBJ2-5; 8 nucleotides match TRBD1. Unmatched junction bases numbered 5, after V lost 3 bases and J lost 5 bases. Per germline, CDR1 SGHTA and CDR2 FQGTGA. CDR3 length equals 14 residues.

This chain uses TRBV3-1 (or the pseudogene TRBV3-2) with TRBJ1-3; D gene unclear. The CDR3 spans 14 residues. Trimming cost V 0 bases and J 11 bases, with 14 bases left between them. Germline V gene data show CDR1 as LGHDT and CDR2 as YNNKEL (reference sequence). CDR3 nucleotides: TGTGCCAGCAGCCAAGATAGTTGGGAGGGTGCCATATATTTT. It codes for CASSQDSWEGAIYF.

The chain is built from TRBV15 and TRBJ2-5, with D perhaps TRBD2 (5 bases). With 5 bases removed from V and 2 bases from J, the gap between germline ends came to 12 bases. The CDR3 covers 14 residues. CDR1 is LNHNV, CDR2 YYDKDF, per germline (reference sequence). CDR3 in DNA: TGTGCCACCAGCTGGGGAGCTCCTCAAGAGACCCAGTACTTC. Its translation is CATSWGAPQETQYF. The full variable domain, its missing parts supplied by reference TRBV15 and TRBJ2-5, is DAMVIQNPRYQVTQFGKPVTLSCSQTLNHNVMYWYQQKSSQAPKLLFHYYDKDFNNEADTPDNFQSRRPNTSFCFLDIRSPGLGDTAMYLCATSWGAPQETQYFGPGTRLLVL.

V is TRBV28 and J is TRBJ1-6, with 7 nucleotides matching TRBD1. The CDR3 contains 17 residues. V shed 6 bases, J shed 0 bases, and the junction held 8 bases outside the gene matches. From germline, CDR1 is MDHEN and CDR2 SYDVKM. CDR3 region: CASSLMGQSSYNSPLHF. The CDR3 nucleotides are TGTGCCAGCAGCTTGATGGGACAGAGCTCCTATAATTCACCCCTCCACTTT.

The genes are TRBV28 and TRBJ2-3, with TRBD2 matching 9 bases. Germline V lookup: CDR1 MDHEN, CDR2 SYDVKM. Germline trimming cut 2 bases from V and 2 bases from J; bases unmatched to any gene: 5. The CDR3 has 16 residues. CDR3: CASSLLAGRVTDTQYF. As DNA, the CDR3 is TGTGCCAGCAGTTTACTAGCGGGGCGGGTCACAGATACGCAGTATTTT.

The chain links TRBV27 to TRBJ1-4; D unresolved. Per the germline V gene, CDR1 is MNHEY and CDR2 is SMNVEV (reference sequence). V was clipped by 8 bases and J by 8 bases, with 24 bases between them. The CDR3 spans 16 residues. CDR3 sequence reads: CASGFPRGFSDEKLFF. DNA for the CDR3: TGTGCCAGCGGCTTCCCCCGGGGATTCAGCGACGAAAAACTGTTTTTT.

A few counts support this clone. The chain is built from TRBV3-1 (or the pseudogene TRBV3-2) and TRBJ1-2; a possible D gene is TRBD1 (6 bases). Germline-derived CDR1 and CDR2 are LGHDT and YNNKEL (reference sequence). This CDR3 region has 15 residues. V lost 1 base and J lost 2, with 11 bases in between. CDR3 bases: TGTGCCAGCAGCCAAGGGGGGGGCCCCAACTATGGCTACACCTTC. Translated, it gives CASSQGGGPNYGYTF.

This sequence joins TRBV4-2 and TRBJ2-7; D is possibly TRBD2 (5 bases). Germline loops: CDR1 LGHNA, CDR2 YNFKEQ. Trimming took off 1 base at V and 2 bases at J, with 12 bases between the two ends. This CDR3 has 15 residues. CDR3 protein: CASSQGRVLTYEQYF. The CDR3 nucleotides read TGTGCCAGCAGCCAAGGGCGGGTGCTTACCTACGAGCAGTACTTC.